These 26 T cell receptor beta chains were all obtained from the same sample, sequenced in a study of cytomegalovirus exposure and HLA in healthy donors. The study ran its PCR with 60 Vbeta and 13 Jbeta primers. Sequencing was performed with immunoSEQ multiplex PCR; in TCRdb, only in-frame clones are kept and a portion is missing. The data hold 100,000 to 150,000 clones, with about three quarters observed a single time. Sequencing input: PBMCs. These receptors all stem from a woman between 40 and 55 years old in good health and CMV-seronegative.

This clone was detected only a few times. The rearrangement links TRBV7-3 to TRBJ2-2, with 7 bases matching TRBD2. The junction had 4 bases not matched to a gene; V was cut back by 3 bases and J by 0 bases. This CDR3 spans 16 amino acids. Per the germline V gene, CDR1 is SGHTA and CDR2 is FQGTGA. The CDR3 is CASSFSGGSNTGELFF. CDR3 DNA: TGTGCCAGCAGCTTCTCGGGGGGATCGAACACCGGGGAGCTGTTTTTT.

V is TRBV6-1 and J is TRBJ2-1, with 11 bases lining up with TRBD2. With 4 bases clipped from V and 8 bases from J, the junction kept 10 bases outside the gene matches. From germline, CDR1 is MNHNS and CDR2 SASEGT. The length of the CDR3 is 16 residues. DNA of the CDR3: TGTGCCAGCAGTGGCCTTACTAGCGGGAGTAACTATGAGCAGTTCTTC. Its protein is CASSGLTSGSNYEQFF.

V gene TRBV27 combines with J gene TRBJ2-1; TRBD1 agrees at 8 bases. The CDR3 spans 15 residues. Trimming removed 2 bases from V and 7 bases from J; junction bases left unmatched: 7. Germline V gene sequence: CDR1 MNHEY, CDR2 SMNVEV (reference sequence). CDR3 coding DNA: TGTGCCAGCAGTTTAATACCAGGGGGCGGAAATGAGCAGTTCTTC. This gives the protein CASSLIPGGGNEQFF.

This chain links TRBV29-1 with TRBJ2-5; the D gene is possibly TRBD2 (7 bases). V lost 0 bases to trimming and J lost 7 bases, with 12 bases between them. Germline assignment: CDR1 SQVTM and CDR2 ANQGSEA. The CDR3 sequence is 13 residues long. CDR3 in amino acids: CSVEEGGRVTQYF. The CDR3 nucleotides are TGCAGCGTTGAAGAGGGGGGGCGGGTGACCCAGTACTTC.

The J gene is TRBJ2-1, the V gene TRBV2; 11 bases match TRBD2. CDR1 SNHLY and CDR2 FYNNEI come from the germline V gene. V was clipped by 8 bases and J by 8 bases; unmatched bases: 17. The CDR3 runs 17 residues. The CDR3 region is CASPSALAGGFVDEQFF. The CDR3 DNA follows: TGTGCCAGCCCGAGTGCTCTAGCGGGAGGCTTTGTGGATGAGCAGTTCTTC.

The J gene is TRBJ2-7, the V gene TRBV28, with 10 bases that match TRBD2. The CDR3 extends over 15 amino acids. J gave up 0 bases and V 6 bases, and 5 bases lay outside the gene matches. Germline V gene sequence: CDR1 MDHEN, CDR2 SYDVKM. As DNA, the CDR3 is TGTGCCAGCAGGGGGTCTAGCGGGAGCTCCTACGAGCAGTACTTC. Its protein is CASRGSSGSSYEQYF.

J is TRBJ2-1 and V is TRBV28, with 7 bases matching TRBD2. Germline V gene sequence: CDR1 MDHEN, CDR2 SYDVKM. Trimming removed 10 bases from V and 6 bases from J; junction bases left unmatched: 6. CDR3 size: 12 residues. The CDR3 reads CATPSGGNEQFF. The CDR3 DNA sequence: TGTGCCACTCCCTCGGGGGGCAATGAGCAGTTCTTC. The whole variable domain, remainder taken from reference TRBV28 and TRBJ2-1, is DVKVTQSSRYLVKRTGEKVFLECVQDMDHENMFWYRQDPGLGLRLIYFSYDVKMKEKGDIPEGYSVSREKKERFSLILESASTNQTSMYLCATPSGGNEQFFGPGTRLTVL.

The chain has TRBV6-1 and TRBJ2-5, with 8 positions matching TRBD2. The CDR3 extends over 13 amino acids. CDR1 MNHNS and CDR2 SASEGT come from the germline V gene. Trimming cost V 7 bases and J 2 bases; bases outside gene matches: 3. The CDR3 region is CASTGGRQETQYF. CDR3 coding DNA: TGTGCCAGCACCGGCGGGAGGCAAGAGACCCAGTACTTC.

DNA for the CDR3: TGTGCCAGCAACTTCAGGGGATCCGGAAACACCATATATTTT. This encodes CASNFRGSGNTIYF. The V and J genes are TRBV28 and TRBJ1-3, with D possibly being TRBD1 (6 bases). The CDR3 loop spans 14 amino acids. V was pared by 7 bases and J by 4 bases, with 14 bases between. Germline CDR1 reads MDHEN; CDR2 reads SYDVKM.

The rearrangement joins TRBV28 to TRBJ2-5; 9 nucleotides match TRBD1. There are 15 residues in the CDR3. The V segment lost 4 bases and the J segment 5 bases; nucleotides outside the gene matches: 8. Germline CDR1 is MDHEN and CDR2 is SYDVKM. CDR3 amino acids: CASSSNRGLMETQYF. In nucleotides, the CDR3 is TGTGCCAGCAGTTCCAACAGGGGGCTAATGGAGACCCAGTACTTC.

V is TRBV5-1 and J is TRBJ2-1; D remains ambiguous. V lost 3 bases and J 1 base, leaving 8 bases between the germline ends. The CDR3 consists of 14 residues. Germline values: CDR1 SGHRS, CDR2 YFSETQ. DNA of the CDR3: TGCGCCAGCAGCTCCTTCGGGTCCTACAATGAGCAGTTCTTC. Amino acid sequence: CASSSFGSYNEQFF.

The chain uses TRBV7-9 and TRBJ1-4; D is unresolved. In germline, CDR1 is SEHNR, CDR2 FQNEAQ (reference sequence). V dropped 3 bases and J dropped 8 bases, with 10 bases sitting between them. The CDR3 is made up of 13 amino acids. CDR3 sequence reads: CASSFGQWEKLFF. The DNA for the CDR3 is TGTGCCAGCAGCTTTGGGCAGTGGGAAAAACTGTTTTTT.

A few counts support this clone. One end of the junction varies from germline; a read error may be responsible. Other DNA sequences in this specimen translate into the identical CDR3. V is TRBV7-9 and J is TRBJ1-2; 7 bases are shared with TRBD1. This CDR3 contains 12 residues. The germline CDR1 and CDR2 sequences are SEHNR and FQNEAQ (reference sequence). The CDR3 DNA is TGTTCCAGCAGCCCCCGACAGGGTGGCTACACCTTC. Encoded protein: CSSSPRQGGYTF.

The gene calls are TRBV28 and TRBJ2-3; possible D gene TRBD2, 6 bases. Trimming took off 7 bases at V and 2 bases at J, with 19 bases between the two ends. Looked up from germline, CDR1 is MDHEN and CDR2 is SYDVKM. The CDR3 runs 16 residues. CDR3 coding DNA: TGTGCCAGCACCTCTGCGGAGGGCCTTTCCACAGATACGCAGTATTTT. Protein: CASTSAEGLSTDTQYF.

The CDR3 protein is CASSVSLANEQFF. As DNA, the CDR3 is TGTGCCAGCAGCGTTTCTCTAGCGAACGAGCAGTTCTTC. V is TRBV11-2 and J is TRBJ2-1; perhaps TRBD2 as D (6 bases). The V gene's germline CDR1 is SGHAT and CDR2 FQNNGV. The CDR3 covers 13 residues. V dropped 5 bases and J dropped 10 bases, with 15 bases sitting between them.

This clone occurred a few times. The chain is built from TRBV25-1 and TRBJ2-1; 8 bases match TRBD2. V gave up 4 bases and J gave up 4 bases; unmatched junction bases: 3. The V gene's germline CDR1 is MGHDK and CDR2 SYGVNS. This CDR3 has 14 residues. The CDR3 DNA is TGTGCCAGCAGTGTACTAGCGGTATACAATGAGCAGTTCTTC. This gives the protein CASSVLAVYNEQFF.

The chain combines TRBV7-9 with TRBJ2-1; 12 positions match TRBD2. With V trimmed by 0 bases and J by 4 bases, 4 bases remained unmatched. The CDR3 runs to 17 residues. Per germline, CDR1 SEHNR and CDR2 FQNEAQ (reference sequence). CDR3 nucleotides: TGTGCCAGCAGCTTAGCCCGAGGGACTAGCGGGTACAATGAGCAGTTCTTC. Translated: CASSLARGTSGYNEQFF.

The rearrangement uses TRBV4-1 and TRBJ1-5, with unresolved D. This CDR3 has 16 residues. CDR1 is MGHRA and CDR2 is YSYEKL in the germline V gene. The germline V and J ends were trimmed by 1 base and 3 bases, with 13 bases remaining between them. In DNA, the CDR3 is TGCGCCAGCAGCCAAGTCGGCCGAGGGTCCAATCAGCCCCAGCATTTT. This gives the protein CASSQVGRGSNQPQHF.

The V and J genes are TRBV7-6 and TRBJ1-1; TRBD1 might be the D (6 bases). The V end was cut by 6 bases, the J end by 3 bases, with 14 bases between. Germline loops: CDR1 SGHVS, CDR2 FNYEAQ. This CDR3 region has 14 residues. The CDR3, as DNA: TGTGCCAGCAGACGAACAGGGCAGGACACTGAAGCTTTCTTT. Translation gives CASRRTGQDTEAFF.

CDR3 residues: CASAVNYEQYF. CDR3 DNA: TGTGCCAGCGCAGTCAACTACGAGCAGTACTTC. This sequence joins TRBV2 and TRBJ2-7; D is ambiguous. CDR3 length: 11 residues. The ends were cut back, 8 bases at V and 3 bases at J, with 8 bases in the middle. From germline, CDR1 is SNHLY and CDR2 FYNNEI.

CDR3 nucleotide sequence: TGTGCCAGCAGTGCCCCGACAGGGGGCCGAGAGACCCAGTACTTC. Its translation is CASSAPTGGRETQYF. The V and J genes are TRBV28 and TRBJ2-5; 10 positions agree with TRBD1. Looked up from germline, CDR1 is MDHEN and CDR2 is SYDVKM. CDR3 length: 15 residues. V lost 5 bases to trimming and J lost 4 bases; unmatched junction nucleotides: 7.

The chain carries TRBV27 and TRBJ2-5; 8 bases align to TRBD2. V trimming: 4 bases; J trimming: 3 bases; junction bases outside the gene matches: 10. Germline values: CDR1 MNHEY, CDR2 SMNVEV (reference sequence). This CDR3 has 16 amino acids. CDR3 coding DNA: TGTGCCAGCAGTTCCCAACTAGCGGCTTCAAAAGAGACCCAGTACTTC. Translation: CASSSQLAASKETQYF.

This CDR3 is CASSSHTGGNYGYTF. Written as DNA, the CDR3 is TGTGCCAGCAGTTCCCACACAGGGGGCAACTATGGCTACACCTTC. The rearrangement uses TRBV6-5 and TRBJ1-2; 9 bases are shared with TRBD1. CDR3 length: 15 residues. The V gene's germline CDR1 is MNHEY and CDR2 SVGAGI. V dropped 4 bases and J dropped 2; count of bases not matched to a gene: 5.

CDR3 residues: CASGRGAGYGYTF. The DNA for the CDR3 is TGTGCCAGCGGAAGGGGCGCTGGGTATGGCTACACCTTC. The rearrangement joins TRBV7-3 to TRBJ1-2; D perhaps matches TRBD1 (5 bases). Trimming left V 8 bases short and J 5 bases short, with 15 bases between. Germline V CDR1 and CDR2: SGHTA, FQGTGA. This CDR3 contains 13 residues. Together with reference TRBV7-3 and TRBJ1-2, the CDR3 gives the full variable domain: GAGVSQTPSNKVTEKGKYVELRCDPISGHTALYWYRQSLGQGPEFLIYFQGTGAADDSGLPNDRFFAVRPEGSVSTLKIQRTERGDSAVYLCASGRGAGYGYTFGSGTRLTVV.

This rearrangement joins TRBV27 to TRBJ1-4, with TRBD1 matching 7 bases. Looked up from germline, CDR1 is MNHEY and CDR2 is SMNVEV (reference sequence). V trimming: 3 bases; J trimming: 7 bases; junction bases outside the gene matches: 8. The CDR3 contains 15 residues. The CDR3 DNA is TGTGCCAGCAGTTTCACTAAGGGGGCCTCTGAAAAACTGTTTTTT. Its translation: CASSFTKGASEKLFF.

The CDR3 loop is CASSVRTGTPFSYEQYF. CDR3 nucleotide sequence: TGTGCCAGCAGTGTACGTACAGGGACGCCCTTCTCCTACGAGCAGTACTTC. The rearrangement links TRBV9 to TRBJ2-7; D might be TRBD1 (6 bases). This CDR3 contains 17 residues. CDR1 and CDR2 from the germline V gene are SGDLS and YYNGEE. V was cut by 5 bases and J by 0 bases, with 21 bases left in between.